These 19 T cell receptor beta chains were sequenced from one sample in a study of chemoradiotherapy in HPV16-positive cancers. Profiled with immunoSEQ multiplex PCR; TCRdb holds only in-frame clones, not every one. The table lists roughly 4,100 clones, approximately 78% of them singletons. The source material was tumor tissue, sampled from a patient who underwent chemoradiotherapy. These receptors were obtained from a human donor with HPV-associated anogenital cancer.

This clone has just one count. The chain employs TRBV7-3 and TRBJ1-1; tentative D call: TRBD1 (6 bases). CDR3 length: 13 residues. CDR1 SGHTA and CDR2 FQGTGA come from the germline V gene. Trimming took 5 bases from V and 8 from J, leaving 15 bases between them. CDR3 bases: TGTGCCAGCAGCACAGGGACCCCAAGGGAAGCTTTCTTT. The encoded protein is CASSTGTPREAFF.

This sequence joins TRBV19 and TRBJ1-5, with D tentatively TRBD1 (5 bases). The CDR3 spans 15 residues. V was cut by 5 bases and J by 4 bases, with 15 bases left in between. CDR1 is LNHDA, CDR2 SQIVND, per germline (reference sequence). This CDR3 reads CASSPPIRGNQPQHF. CDR3 nucleotide sequence: TGTGCCAGTAGTCCACCAATTCGGGGGAATCAGCCCCAGCATTTT.

V is TRBV11-2 and J is TRBJ2-7, with unresolved D. The CDR3 contains 14 residues. Germline V gene sequence: CDR1 SGHAT, CDR2 FQNNGV. Deletions cut 3 bases from V and 2 bases from J, with 11 bases between. The CDR3, as DNA: TGTGCCAGCAGCTTTGGTAGTATCCCCTACGAGCAGTACTTC. Translating gives CASSFGSIPYEQYF.

Only one count was recorded for this clone. V and J are TRBV2 and TRBJ1-2; 7 nucleotides align to TRBD1. Germline lookup yields CDR1 SNHLY and CDR2 FYNNEI. This CDR3 comprises 16 residues. V lost 4 bases, J lost 4 bases, and 12 bases stayed unmatched. CDR3 amino acids: CASSVGASTGPYGYTF. DNA for the CDR3: TGTGCCAGCAGTGTCGGTGCCTCGACAGGGCCCTATGGCTACACCTTC.

The V and J genes are TRBV4-2 and TRBJ2-5, with a possible D match to TRBD1 (6 bases). Trimming shortened V by 5 bases and J by 0 bases, and 16 bases separated the two germline ends. CDR1 and CDR2 from the germline V gene are LGHNA and YNFKEQ. The length of the CDR3 is 16 residues. CDR3 nucleotides: TGTGCCAGCAGCTTACAACAGGGCGCTAACCAAGAGACCCAGTACTTC. Translating it yields CASSLQQGANQETQYF.

The chain recombines TRBV7-6 with TRBJ2-1, with 13 bases aligning to TRBD2. Per the germline V gene, CDR1 is SGHVS and CDR2 is FNYEAQ. After removal of 2 bases from V and 6 bases from J, the junction contained 13 bases not matched to a gene. This CDR3 has 19 residues. The CDR3 sequence: CASSLTGTSGMRGLNEQFF. Here the CDR3 DNA reads TGTGCCAGCAGCTTAACCGGGACTAGCGGGATGAGGGGGCTCAATGAGCAGTTCTTC.

The rearrangement links TRBV30 to TRBJ1-1; perhaps TRBD1 as D (6 bases). CDR3 size: 16 residues. Between the trimmed V and J ends, which lost 0 bases and 1 base, there was a span of 15 bases. Germline values: CDR1 GTSNPN, CDR2 SVGIG (reference sequence). CDR3 sequence: CAWSVGGTKANTEAFF. The CDR3 DNA follows: TGTGCCTGGAGTGTAGGGGGGACCAAAGCGAACACTGAAGCTTTCTTT.

CDR3 in DNA: TGTGCCAGCAGGTTGGACGCAGGGTCCGGGGAGCTGTTTTTT. It codes for CASRLDAGSGELFF. The V and J genes are TRBV7-6 and TRBJ2-2; possible D gene TRBD1, 5 bases. Germline CDR1 reads SGHVS; CDR2 reads FNYEAQ. Deletions cut 6 bases from V and 6 bases from J, with 14 bases between. This CDR3 is built from 14 residues.

The chain links TRBV6-1 to TRBJ2-3; weak D call: TRBD2 (7 bases). The V end lost 0 bases, the J end lost 4 bases, and 14 bases lay between the germline ends. The CDR3 has 16 amino acids. The germline CDR1 and CDR2 sequences are MNHNS and SASEGT. Written as DNA, the CDR3 is TGTGCCAGCAGTGAAGCGCTTCGGGGGGCTGCAGATACGCAGTATTTT. Its translation: CASSEALRGAADTQYF.

The CDR3 DNA is TGTGCCAGCAGTACCGGGACTAGCGGCTACAATGAGCAGTTCTTC. It yields the protein CASSTGTSGYNEQFF. The rearrangement links TRBV13 to TRBJ2-1; 11 bases are shared with TRBD2. V shed 6 bases and J 3 bases; nucleotides not matched to a gene: 4. Germline V gene sequence: CDR1 PRHDT, CDR2 FYEKMQ (reference sequence). This CDR3 region has 15 residues.

The chain recombines TRBV7-9 with TRBJ2-3; D unclear. The CDR3 covers 14 residues. V was trimmed by 3 bases and J by 3 bases, leaving 10 bases between them. Looked up from germline, CDR1 is SEHNR and CDR2 is FQNEAQ (reference sequence). The CDR3 protein is CASSLVSRTDTQYF. CDR3 nucleotide sequence: TGTGCCAGCAGCTTGGTCAGTAGGACAGATACGCAGTATTTT. Drawing the rest from reference TRBV7-9 and TRBJ2-3, the complete variable domain is DTGVSQNPRHKITKRGQNVTFRCDPISEHNRLYWYRQTLGQGPEFLTYFQNEAQLEKSRLLSDRFSAERPKGSFSTLEIQRTEQGDSAMYLCASSLVSRTDTQYFGPGTRLTVL.

The chain combines TRBV5-1 with TRBJ2-7, with TRBD1 matching 7 bases. Germline CDR1 is SGHRS and CDR2 is YFSETQ. Trimming removed 2 bases from V and 4 bases from J; junction bases left unmatched: 3. CDR3 length equals 13 residues. CDR3 loop: CASSFDRVYEQYF. CDR3 nucleotides: TGCGCCAGCAGCTTTGACAGGGTGTACGAGCAGTACTTC.

V gene TRBV28 combines with J gene TRBJ2-1, with 9 bases lining up with TRBD1. This CDR3 contains 18 residues. CDR1 MDHEN and CDR2 SYDVKM come from the germline V gene. Trimming at V came to 3 bases and at J to 5 bases, leaving 14 bases not matched to a gene. The CDR3 loop is CASSFGTGPHPGDNEQFF. CDR3 bases: TGTGCCAGCAGTTTCGGGACAGGGCCACACCCCGGGGACAATGAGCAGTTCTTC.

The chain joins TRBV6-1 to TRBJ1-2, with 10 positions matching TRBD1. The CDR3 has 14 amino acids. Germline V gives CDR1 MNHNS, CDR2 SASEGT. Trimming removed 6 bases from V and 6 bases from J; junction bases left unmatched: 7. Written as DNA, the CDR3 is TGTGCCAGCAGCGGGGACAGGGGCGGGCATGGCTACACCTTC. The encoded protein is CASSGDRGGHGYTF.

The V call is TRBV5-1, the J call TRBJ2-1; perhaps TRBD1 as D (5 bases). Per germline, CDR1 SGHRS and CDR2 YFSETQ. The CDR3 spans 14 residues. The V end was cut by 0 bases, the J end by 1 base, with 5 bases between. CDR3 region: CASSLGQSYNEQFF. DNA for the CDR3: TGCGCCAGCAGCTTGGGACAGTCCTACAATGAGCAGTTCTTC.

CDR3 in DNA: TGTGCCAGCAGTTTATCGACGACAGGGACCAACTATGGCTACACCTTC. It encodes CASSLSTTGTNYGYTF. V and J are TRBV28 and TRBJ1-2; 7 bases match TRBD1. This CDR3 comprises 16 residues. After removal of 1 base from V and 2 bases from J, the junction contained 7 bases not matched to a gene. Germline V lookup: CDR1 MDHEN, CDR2 SYDVKM.

The genes are TRBV7-9 and TRBJ1-2; a weak D match, TRBD1 (6 bases). Germline V gene lookup returns CDR1 SEHNR and CDR2 FQNEAQ (reference sequence). This CDR3 comprises 15 residues. V shed 2 bases and J shed 7 bases, with 17 bases lying between them. This CDR3 reads CASSLTQEQGTGYTF. The CDR3 nucleotides read TGTGCCAGCAGCTTAACCCAGGAACAGGGTACTGGCTACACCTTC.

The CDR3 bases are TGTGCCAGCACAGGGATGGGGGACTATGGCTACACCTTC. This encodes CASTGMGDYGYTF. The gene calls are TRBV2 and TRBJ1-2; tentative D call: TRBD1 (5 bases). The CDR3 sequence is 13 residues long. The V end lost 7 bases, the J end lost 3 bases, and 12 bases lay between the germline ends. Germline CDR1 and CDR2: SNHLY and FYNNEI.

This clone was seen a single time. This sequence joins TRBV27 and TRBJ2-2, with 11 positions matching TRBD2. V gave up 3 bases and J gave up 6 bases; unmatched junction bases: 15. Germline CDR1 is MNHEY and CDR2 is SMNVEV (reference sequence). CDR3 length: 19 amino acids. The CDR3 loop reads CASSFLPTVTSGTAGELFF. DNA of the CDR3: TGTGCCAGCAGTTTCCTCCCTACAGTGACTAGCGGGACTGCCGGGGAGCTGTTTTTT.